A single sample is the source of the 28 T cell receptor beta chains below, sequenced in a study of glioma-infiltrating T cells after dendritic cell vaccination. TCRdb's table, derived via immunoSEQ multiplex PCR, lists solely in-frame clones and lacks some. The table records tens of thousands of clones, 85% of them present only once. As for time point: after dendritic cell vaccination, including at tumor progression/relapse. The sequenced sample was blood, obtained after dendritic cell vaccination. Every receptor here comes from a human donor with glioblastoma.

The gene calls are TRBV6-6 and TRBJ2-5; tentatively, D is TRBD2 (5 bases). The CDR3 length is 14 residues. Trimming removed 6 bases from V and 0 bases from J, with 11 bases in between. The germline CDR1 and CDR2 sequences are MNHNY and SVGAGI (reference sequence). In nucleotides, the CDR3 is TGTGCCAGCAGCCAGACGGGGAACCAAGAGACCCAGTACTTC. It translates to CASSQTGNQETQYF.

The rearrangement uses TRBV9 and TRBJ2-3; D perhaps matches TRBD1 (6 bases). Trimming cost V 4 bases and J 7 bases, with 13 bases left between them. This CDR3 has 13 amino acids. CDR1 SGDLS and CDR2 YYNGEE come from the germline V gene. The CDR3 nucleotides read TGTGCCAGCAGCTCCCACAGGGTGAATACGCAGTATTTT. Its translation: CASSSHRVNTQYF.

The count of this clone is one. This chain uses TRBV2 with TRBJ2-7; 13 bases agree with TRBD2. Germline CDR1 SNHLY, CDR2 FYNNEI. V gave up 6 bases and J gave up 6 bases; unmatched junction bases: 8. This CDR3 has 15 amino acids. The CDR3 nucleotides are TGTGCCAGCAGGACACTAGCGGGAGGGCTGGGCGAGCAGTACTTC. Its translation: CASRTLAGGLGEQYF. Full variable domain (missing parts from reference TRBV2 and TRBJ2-7): EPEVTQTPSHQVTQMGQEVILRCVPISNHLYFYWYRQILGQKVEFLVSFYNNEISEKSEIFDDQFSVERPDGSNFTLKIRSTKLEDSAMYFCASRTLAGGLGEQYFGPGTRLTVT.

The V call is TRBV6-6, the J call TRBJ2-2, with TRBD1 matching over 10 bases. This CDR3 has 16 residues. Germline CDR1 reads MNHNY; CDR2 reads SVGAGI (reference sequence). Germline trimming cut 4 bases from V and 3 bases from J; bases unmatched to any gene: 5. The CDR3 DNA follows: TGTGCCAGCAGTTCCTCCGGGACAGGGGACACCGGGGAGCTGTTTTTT. This codes for CASSSSGTGDTGELFF.

This chain links TRBV18 with TRBJ1-2; TRBD1 matches at 7 bases. V trimming: 0 bases; J trimming: 4 bases; junction bases outside the gene matches: 5. The CDR3 is made up of 15 amino acids. Germline V gene data show CDR1 as KGHSH and CDR2 as LQKENI. The DNA of the CDR3 is TGTGCCAGCTCACCACCCTCGACAGGGAGCTATGGCTACACCTTC. Amino acids: CASSPPSTGSYGYTF.

The CDR3 spells CASSRSLGQGAIEQYF. The DNA for the CDR3 is TGTGCCAGCAGTCGTAGTCTGGGACAGGGGGCGATTGAGCAGTACTTC. The chain carries TRBV9 and TRBJ2-7, with 12 bases identical to TRBD1. Looked up from germline, CDR1 is SGDLS and CDR2 is YYNGEE. The V and J ends lost 5 bases and 7 bases, in that order; junction bases with no gene match: 13. The CDR3 loop spans 16 amino acids.

By its share, this clone is medium-sized. This rearrangement joins TRBV13 to TRBJ2-7; 10 bases are shared with TRBD1. This CDR3 is built from 14 residues. J lost 5 bases, V lost 3 bases, and 4 bases had no gene match. In germline, CDR1 is PRHDT, CDR2 FYEKMQ (reference sequence). The CDR3 is CASSFRQGAHEQYF. The CDR3 DNA follows: TGTGCCAGCAGCTTCCGACAGGGGGCCCACGAGCAGTACTTC.

V and J are TRBV7-7 and TRBJ2-7; 9 bases agree with TRBD1. The CDR3 contains 15 residues. The V and J ends lost 5 bases and 5 bases, in that order; junction bases with no gene match: 10. The germline CDR1 and CDR2 sequences are SSHAT and FNYEAQ (reference sequence). Written as DNA, the CDR3 is TGTGCCAGCAGCCCTAGTACAGGGGGCAAAGACGAGCAGTACTTC. Translation gives CASSPSTGGKDEQYF.

This clone was picked up one time. This sequence joins TRBV7-3 and TRBJ2-3; D may be TRBD1 (5 bases). This CDR3 comprises 13 residues. Trimming pared 6 bases from V and 0 bases from J, leaving 7 bases between. CDR1 and CDR2 (germline): SGHTA, FQGTGA. The CDR3 nucleotides read TGTGCCAGCAGTAGGGGTAGCACAGATACGCAGTATTTT. This translates into CASSRGSTDTQYF.

The genes are TRBV7-2 and TRBJ2-1; TRBD2 matches at 7 bases. CDR3 length equals 16 residues. CDR1 SGHTA and CDR2 FQGNSA come from the germline V gene. V trimming: 1 base; J trimming: 0 bases; junction bases outside the gene matches: 3. CDR3 sequence (DNA): TGTGCCAGCAGCTTAGGGGCTAGCGGCTCCTACAATGAGCAGTTCTTC. Protein sequence: CASSLGASGSYNEQFF.

This chain connects TRBV2 to TRBJ2-6, with a weak D call TRBD2 (5 bases). Germline assignment: CDR1 SNHLY and CDR2 FYNNEI. This CDR3 is 17 amino acids long. Trimming removed 2 bases from V and 2 bases from J, with 13 bases in between. The CDR3 reads CASSERRSLTGANVLTF. The CDR3 DNA reads TGTGCCAGCAGTGAAAGGAGGTCGCTCACTGGGGCCAACGTCCTGACTTTC.

This rearrangement joins TRBV7-5 to TRBJ2-1; the table calls TRBD2, which could not be checked here. TRBV7-5 is labeled a pseudogene. This CDR3 spans 16 amino acids. The chain's CDR3 is CVRSLTGLAGVYEQFF. The CDR3 nucleotides read TGTGTCAGAAGCTTAACGGGACTAGCGGGAGTTTATGAGCAGTTCTTC.

The rearrangement joins TRBV27 to TRBJ2-4; weak D call: TRBD2 (6 bases). The CDR3 runs to 15 residues. Germline V gives CDR1 MNHEY, CDR2 SMNVEV (reference sequence). Trimming took off 1 base at V and 6 bases at J, with 13 bases between the two ends. CDR3 region: CASSLFWQGGNIQYF. The CDR3 coding sequence is TGTGCCAGCAGTTTATTTTGGCAGGGAGGAAACATTCAGTACTTC.

The chain employs TRBV7-6 and TRBJ2-4, with 16 bases that match TRBD2. The J segment lost 6 bases and the V segment lost 5 bases, leaving 13 bases of the junction unmatched. The CDR3 loop spans 19 amino acids. Per germline, CDR1 SGHVS and CDR2 FNYEAQ. The chain's CDR3 is CASSAGTSGGALSRNIQYF. The CDR3 DNA sequence: TGTGCCAGCAGCGCCGGGACTAGCGGGGGGGCCCTCTCCAGAAACATTCAGTACTTC.

This rearrangement joins TRBV7-9 to TRBJ1-5, with D unclear. Germline V gene sequence: CDR1 SEHNR, CDR2 FQNEAQ (reference sequence). V lost 3 bases to trimming and J lost 4 bases, with 7 bases between them. This CDR3 is built from 13 residues. Here the CDR3 DNA reads TGTGCCAGCAGCTTGACTCAAAATCAGCCCCAGCATTTT. Translated, it gives CASSLTQNQPQHF.

The chain has TRBV4-3 and TRBJ2-1; 8 bases agree with TRBD1. Germline V gene data show CDR1 as LGHNA and CDR2 as YSLEER. Trimming cost V 0 bases and J 0 bases; bases outside gene matches: 7. The CDR3 is made up of 18 amino acids. CDR3: CASSQDWAGGASYNEQFF. The CDR3 DNA reads as TGCGCCAGCAGCCAAGATTGGGCAGGGGGCGCCTCCTACAATGAGCAGTTCTTC.

V gene TRBV12-5 combines with J gene TRBJ2-1; 9 bases are a match to TRBD1. Germline assignment: CDR1 LGHNT and CDR2 FRNRAP. This CDR3 has 14 amino acids. V was pared by 2 bases and J by 7 bases, with 3 bases of the junction left unmatched. The CDR3 region is CASGLTTGGNEQFF. The DNA of the CDR3 is TGTGCTAGTGGTTTGACGACAGGGGGGAATGAGCAGTTCTTC.

The chain is built from TRBV6-4 and TRBJ2-3, with 9 nucleotides matching TRBD2. Germline V gives CDR1 MRHNA, CDR2 SNTAGT. J lost 9 bases, V lost 4 bases, and 14 bases had no gene match. The CDR3 length is 16 residues. The DNA for the CDR3 is TGTGCCAGCAGTGTAGATAGGACTAGCGCCGTCCAAACGCAGTATTTT. Translating it yields CASSVDRTSAVQTQYF.

The chain combines TRBV5-6 with TRBJ2-1; D may be TRBD1 (5 bases). The CDR3 length is 18 residues. Trimming took 0 bases from V and 2 from J, leaving 18 bases between them. From germline, CDR1 is SGHDT and CDR2 YYEEEE. The CDR3, as DNA: TGTGCCAGCAGCTTGGTGATCTCACAGGCCACGCCCTACAATGAGCAGTTCTTC. Its protein product is CASSLVISQATPYNEQFF.

The V gene is TRBV2, the J gene TRBJ2-7; D gene ambiguous. Trimming removed 3 bases from V and 1 base from J, with 10 bases in between. Germline values: CDR1 SNHLY, CDR2 FYNNEI. CDR3 size: 14 residues. The CDR3 spells CASSDRRQSYEQYF. The CDR3 bases are TGTGCCAGCAGTGATCGGCGGCAGTCCTACGAGCAGTACTTC.

V and J are TRBV5-8 and TRBJ2-6; D uncertain. Per germline, CDR1 SGHTS and CDR2 YDEGEE. The CDR3 length is 15 residues. Trimming removed 4 bases from V and 0 bases from J, with 8 bases in between. The CDR3 sequence is CASSRVISGANVLTF. DNA of the CDR3: TGTGCCAGCAGCCGGGTGATCTCTGGGGCCAACGTCCTGACTTTC.

The chain employs TRBV27 and TRBJ1-6, with TRBD1 matching 7 bases. Looked up from germline, CDR1 is MNHEY and CDR2 is SMNVEV (reference sequence). This CDR3 spans 15 amino acids. The V gene end was trimmed by 3 bases and the J gene end by 9 bases; junction bases not matched to a gene: 8. The chain's CDR3 is CASSFLTGKTSPLHF. DNA for the CDR3: TGTGCCAGCAGTTTCCTGACAGGGAAGACTTCACCCCTCCACTTT.

CDR3 coding DNA: TGTGCCAGCAGCAAACCACCTACCGACGATACAGGGAACACTGAAGCTTTCTTT. Translation gives CASSKPPTDDTGNTEAFF. The J gene is TRBJ1-1, the V gene TRBV21-1; the table assigns TRBD1, which was not confirmed against the DNA. TRBV21-1 is annotated as a pseudogene. This CDR3 is 18 amino acids long.

The J gene is TRBJ1-2, the V gene TRBV15, with 8 bases fitting TRBD1. The CDR3 runs 16 residues. The V gene end was trimmed by 5 bases and the J gene end by 8 bases; junction bases not matched to a gene: 16. Germline V CDR1 and CDR2: LNHNV, YYDKDF (reference sequence). The CDR3 nucleotides are TGTGCCACCAGCCGGGACAGGCCCTTGGGGGCCTCCGGCTACACCTTC. Translation gives CATSRDRPLGASGYTF.

The chain is built from TRBV30 and TRBJ1-5; a possible D gene is TRBD1 (6 bases). Germline V lookup: CDR1 GTSNPN, CDR2 SVGIG (reference sequence). The CDR3 runs to 14 residues. V shed 5 bases and J shed 7 bases, with 18 bases lying between them. The CDR3, as DNA: TGTGCCTGGGTAGGGGGAGCGAATATACAGCCCCAGCATTTT. The encoded protein is CAWVGGANIQPQHF.

This clone was recorded once. The gene calls are TRBV18 and TRBJ2-1; 7 bases match TRBD1. This CDR3 is built from 14 residues. In germline, CDR1 is KGHSH, CDR2 LQKENI. The ends lost 3 bases at V and 6 bases at J; junction bases unmatched: 5. The CDR3 bases are TGTGCCAGCTCACCCTCGACAGGGTCCAATGAGCAGTTCTTC. Encoded protein: CASSPSTGSNEQFF.

The gene calls are TRBV25-1 and TRBJ1-2; 9 bases align to TRBD1. Germline CDR1 is MGHDK and CDR2 is SYGVNS. There are 14 residues in the CDR3. V lost 5 bases and J lost 8; bases outside the gene matches: 9. The CDR3 sequence is CASSIQGAARGYTF. CDR3 bases: TGTGCCAGCAGTATACAGGGGGCAGCGCGGGGCTACACCTTC.

The rearrangement links TRBV27 to TRBJ2-7, with D maybe TRBD1 (7 bases). The V and J ends lost 0 bases and 3 bases respectively, with 18 bases between them. The CDR3 contains 17 residues. Germline-derived CDR1 and CDR2 are MNHEY and SMNVEV (reference sequence). The CDR3 here is CASSLSRRGAGNYEQYF. The CDR3 region has the DNA TGTGCCAGCAGTTTATCTCGCAGGGGGGCAGGGAACTACGAGCAGTACTTC.